Listed below are T cell receptor beta chains from one sample, sequenced in a study of T cells after yellow fever vaccination. In TCRdb, the 5' RACE reads were re-called with MiXCR into one record per CDR3 protein. This repertoire shows about 240,000 distinct CDR3 sequences, 6.9% found once; its top ten account for approximately 0.85%. The sequenced sample was CD4+ T cells sorted from PBMCs, obtained 15 days after the yellow fever booster vaccination. These receptor sequences come from a man aged 30 to 39 who received the YFV17D yellow fever vaccine. The CDR3 runs from the conserved cysteine through the conserved F or W. A D gene is named only where the DNA matches it firmly. A clone size is listed for some rows: how often the clone was seen (once, few, many), or a class if it is expanded.

clone size,D gene,V gene,CDR3 length,J gene,CDR3 protein,CDR3 DNA
many,.,TRBV4-2,13,TRBJ2-7,CASSRGRGNEQYF,TGTGCCAGCAGCCGAGGAAGGGGGAATGAGCAGTACTTC
.,.,TRBV7-3,15,TRBJ2-2,CASSLSLENTGELFF,TGTGCCAGCAGCTTATCCCTAGAAAACACCGGGGAGCTGTTTTTT
.,TRBD1,TRBV19,16,TRBJ2-3,CASSQNRGARTDTQYF,TGTGCCAGTAGTCAAAACAGGGGAGCGCGCACAGATACGCAGTATTTT
many,.,TRBV12-3/TRBV12-4,13,TRBJ2-7,CASRKNGDYEQYF,TGTGCCAGCAGGAAAAACGGGGACTACGAGCAGTACTTC
few,TRBD1,TRBV6-1,15,TRBJ1-3,CASSRGPGSGNTIYF,TGTGCCAGCAGCAGGGGGCCCGGCTCTGGAAACACCATATATTTT
few,.,TRBV7-2,16,TRBJ2-2,CASSFGGPVGTGELFF,TGTGCCAGCAGCTTCGGAGGGCCAGTAGGCACCGGGGAGCTGTTTTTT
.,TRBD2,TRBV20-1,16,TRBJ2-5,CSATSGGGLRFETQYF,TGCAGTGCTACTAGCGGGGGGGGCCTCCGGTTCGAGACCCAGTACTTC
few,.,TRBV28,14,TRBJ1-3,CASSWRQAGNTIYF,TGTGCCAGCAGTTGGAGACAGGCGGGAAACACCATATATTTT
few,.,TRBV20-1,16,TRBJ2-7,CSASPTLGQQTEGQYF,TGCAGTGCTAGTCCTACACTTGGACAGCAGACTGAAGGGCAGTACTTC
many,.,TRBV15,13,TRBJ2-1,CATSRDSYNEQFF,TGTGCCACCAGCAGAGACAGCTACAATGAGCAGTTCTTC
.,.,TRBV20-1,15,TRBJ2-1,CSARDLERARNEQFF,TGCAGTGCTAGAGATCTGGAGCGGGCGCGGAATGAGCAGTTCTTC
.,TRBD2,TRBV5-1,15,TRBJ2-2,CASRRTSGHTGELFF,TGCGCCAGCAGACGCACTAGCGGCCACACCGGGGAGCTGTTTTTT
many,.,TRBV20-1,14,TRBJ1-4,CSGEGRKQGEKLFF,TGCAGTGGGGAAGGGCGCAAACAAGGCGAAAAACTGTTTTTT
few,.,TRBV9,13,TRBJ1-3,CASSAPSGTVIYF,TGTGCCAGCAGCGCACCGTCCGGGACCGTTATATATTTT
.,TRBD1,TRBV5-1,16,TRBJ2-1,CASSPWTGLSGNEQFF,TGCGCCAGCAGCCCCTGGACAGGGCTCTCTGGAAATGAGCAGTTCTTC
.,.,TRBV6-1,16,TRBJ2-6,CASSQLGGAGANVLTF,TGTGCCAGCAGTCAACTGGGGGGAGCAGGGGCCAACGTCCTGACTTTC
many,.,TRBV6-5,14,TRBJ1-5,CASSYGGSNQPQHF,TGTGCCAGCAGTTACGGGGGGAGCAATCAGCCCCAGCATTTT
.,TRBD1,TRBV5-1,14,TRBJ2-1,CASSQRQGAYEQFF,TGCGCCAGCAGCCAAAGACAGGGGGCCTATGAGCAGTTCTTC
many,TRBD1,TRBV14,16,TRBJ2-3,CASSHKTGFGEDTQYF,TGTGCCAGCAGCCACAAGACAGGGTTCGGGGAAGATACGCAGTATTTT
few,TRBD1,TRBV12-3/TRBV12-4,12,TRBJ1-5,CASSSGGQPQHF,TGTGCCAGCAGCTCAGGGGGACAGCCCCAGCATTTT
.,TRBD2,TRBV7-2,17,TRBJ2-3,CASSVLSGLAATDTQYF,TGTGCCAGCAGCGTCCTCTCGGGACTAGCGGCCACAGATACGCAGTATTTT
few,.,TRBV10-2,11,TRBJ2-3,CASSDNRQRNF,TGCGCCAGCAGTGACAATCGTCAGAGGAACTTT
many,.,TRBV7-2,13,TRBJ1-6,CASSSTVNSPLHF,TGTGCCAGCAGCTCGACAGTGAATTCACCCCTCCACTTT
.,.,TRBV7-2,16,TRBJ2-7,CASSLGPAGSQAEQYF,TGTGCCAGCAGCTTAGGTCCAGCCGGATCGCAAGCCGAGCAGTACTTC
.,TRBD2,TRBV20-1,13,TRBJ2-3,CSATSGGVDTQYF,TGCAGTGCTACTAGCGGAGGTGTAGATACGCAGTATTTT
.,TRBD1,TRBV28,16,TRBJ2-7,CASSFTSAGGYYEQYF,TGTGCCAGCAGTTTTACTTCGGCAGGGGGATACTACGAGCAGTACTTC
many,TRBD2,TRBV7-2,15,TRBJ2-2,CASSLTAGLTGELFF,TGTGCCAGCAGCTTAACAGCGGGACTCACCGGGGAGCTGTTTTTT
many,TRBD2,TRBV20-1,12,TRBJ2-2,CSAAGETGELFF,TGCAGTGCTGCGGGGGAGACCGGGGAGCTGTTTTTT
few,TRBD2,TRBV4-3,15,TRBJ2-1,CASSRGGLNYNEQFF,TGCGCCAGCAGCCGCGGGGGACTAAACTACAATGAGCAGTTCTTC
.,.,TRBV20-1,13,TRBJ1-6,CSASGTPTEPLHF,TGCAGTGCTTCCGGGACACCCACGGAACCCCTCCACTTT
many,TRBD2,TRBV15,13,TRBJ2-5,CATGAGVQETQYF,TGTGCCACGGGAGCGGGGGTCCAAGAGACCCAGTACTTC
.,.,TRBV14,13,TRBJ2-3,CASSQLSEDTQYF,TGTGCCAGCAGCCAACTCTCCGAAGATACGCAGTATTTT
many,.,TRBV6-5,15,TRBJ2-6,CASSSHRSGANVLTF,TGTGCCAGCAGTTCTCACAGGAGTGGGGCCAACGTCCTGACTTTC
many,.,TRBV20-1,13,TRBJ2-3,CSATRRSTDTQYF,TGCAGTGCTACCCGGAGGAGCACAGATACGCAGTATTTT
.,.,TRBV24-1,14,TRBJ2-1,CATSDPWKSNEQFF,TGTGCCACCAGTGATCCGTGGAAGTCCAATGAGCAGTTCTTC
many,TRBD1,TRBV5-1,14,TRBJ2-7,CASSLRGQIYEQYF,TGCGCCAGCAGCTTGAGGGGACAGATCTACGAGCAGTACTTC
many,.,TRBV6-6,11,TRBJ1-1,CASGARSFGFF,TGTGCCAGCGGGGCTCGCTCATTTGGTTTCTTT
many,TRBD1,TRBV6-5,17,TRBJ2-1,CASSYTAGQATYNEQFF,TGTGCCAGCAGTTACACTGCTGGACAGGCTACCTACAATGAGCAGTTCTTC
many,.,TRBV5-5,15,TRBJ2-1,CASSLSGSERNEQFF,TGTGCCAGCAGCTTGTCTGGTAGCGAACGCAATGAGCAGTTCTTC
few,.,TRBV20-1,14,TRBJ2-3,CSAASTGVPDTQYF,TGCAGTGCTGCATCGACAGGTGTCCCAGATACGCAGTATTTT
many,.,TRBV6-2/TRBV6-3,14,TRBJ2-1,CASSSLAHINEQFF,TGTGCCAGCAGTTCTCTAGCCCACATCAATGAGCAGTTCTTC
many,.,TRBV10-3,16,TRBJ2-3,CAISGPGGGNTDTQYF,TGTGCCATCAGTGGCCCTGGTGGGGGGAACACAGATACGCAGTATTTT
few,.,TRBV7-2,15,TRBJ2-7,CASSLANRKVYEQYF,TGTGCCAGCAGCTTAGCGAACAGGAAGGTCTACGAGCAGTACTTC
.,.,TRBV4-2,17,TRBJ2-5,CASSQDSPPSPQETQYF,TGTGCCAGCAGCCAAGATTCCCCTCCGAGCCCCCAAGAGACCCAGTACTTC
few,TRBD2,TRBV18,16,TRBJ2-2,CASSVTSGPNTGELFF,TGTGCCAGCTCGGTCACTAGCGGACCGAACACCGGGGAGCTGTTTTTT
many,.,TRBV7-6,15,TRBJ2-3,CASSAGFPSTDTQYF,TGTGCCAGCAGCGCAGGGTTCCCTAGCACAGATACGCAGTATTTT
few,.,TRBV7-2,17,TRBJ2-1,CASSSGPDSFFYNEQFF,TGTGCCAGCAGTTCGGGACCAGACAGCTTTTTTTACAATGAGCAGTTCTTC
few,.,TRBV20-1,13,TRBJ1-2,CSAPGTALYGYTF,TGCAGTGCACCCGGGACCGCGCTCTATGGCTACACCTTC
many,.,TRBV5-1,16,TRBJ2-7,CASSLEDSALTLEQYF,TGCGCCAGCAGCTTGGAAGACAGTGCCCTGACGTTGGAGCAGTACTTC
many,TRBD1,TRBV6-5,16,TRBJ2-7,CASSFTGQGSIYEQYF,TGTGCCAGCAGTTTTACCGGACAGGGCTCCATCTACGAGCAGTACTTC
.,.,TRBV10-3,17,TRBJ1-5,CAISESWGGGGNQPQHF,TGTGCCATCAGTGAGTCGTGGGGTGGCGGAGGCAATCAGCCCCAGCATTTT
.,TRBD2,TRBV4-2,13,TRBJ2-1,CASSQLAGAEQFF,TGTGCCAGCAGCCAACTAGCGGGTGCTGAGCAGTTCTTC
.,.,TRBV5-1,16,TRBJ2-1,CASSLGPSLSYNEQFF,TGCGCCAGCAGCTTGGGACCCTCTCTCTCCTACAATGAGCAGTTCTTC
many,TRBD2,TRBV11-2,16,TRBJ2-1,CASSLGLAGGYNEQFF,TGTGCCAGCAGCTTAGGACTAGCGGGAGGTTACAATGAGCAGTTCTTC
.,.,TRBV28,15,TRBJ1-1,CASSLFQGFSTEAFF,TGTGCCAGCAGTTTATTTCAGGGGTTTAGCACTGAAGCTTTCTTT
once,.,TRBV18,12,TRBJ2-7,CASSPGETKQYF,TGTGCCAGCTCCCCCGGGGAGACCAAGCAGTACTTC
.,.,TRBV5-1,12,TRBJ2-3,CASSWRGDTQYF,TGCGCCAGCAGCTGGAGGGGAGATACGCAGTATTTT